This T cell receptor beta chain was obtained from a study of T cell changes during pregnancy in multiple sclerosis. V gave up 0 bases and J gave up 5 bases, with 11 bases separating them. The germline V gene encodes CDR1 SGHNT and CDR2 YYREEE (reference sequence). The CDR3 loop spans 14 amino acids. Here immunoSEQ multiplex PCR was the method, and the copy in TCRdb shows in-frame clones only, minus some. The table shows some 60,000 clones, with around nine tenths occurring only once. This chain joins TRBV5-4 and TRBJ2-5; D perhaps matches TRBD2 (6 bases). The TCR sequence derives from a human donor whose cells served as feeder cells for cultures in a pregnancy study. Material for sequencing was peripheral blood from another person, used as feeder cells. CDR3 in amino acids: CASSLAGGGETQYF. In DNA, the CDR3 is TGTGCCAGCAGCTTGGCCGGCGGAGGGGAGACCCAGTACTTC.